This TCR beta chain was identified during a study of blood T cell dynamics during melanoma immunotherapy. Repertoires were generated with immunoSEQ multiplex PCR, while TCRdb's copy carries only in-frame clones and drops some. Among about 7,300 clones, around 84% were seen once, and the ten largest hold 14%. Specified time point: week 3, after first cycle of checkpoint inhibitor. Response was assessed by RECIST 1.1 at 12 weeks, except a couple of rapid progressors. No patient had earlier systemic cancer treatment, concurrent immunosuppressants, or another active cancer. The CDR3 spans 15 residues. From germline, CDR1 is MNHEY and CDR2 SVGAGI. The junction had 4 bases not matched to a gene; V was cut back by 0 bases and J by 10 bases.

The receptor comes from a human donor with melanoma. Sequencing was performed on blood, taken from a patient treated with checkpoint blockade. This chain links TRBV6-5 with TRBJ1-6; the match to TRBD1 covers 9 bases. The CDR3 DNA reads TGTGCCAGCAGTTACTCGACAGGGGGGGGATCACCCCTCCACTTT. Residues: CASSYSTGGGSPLHF.